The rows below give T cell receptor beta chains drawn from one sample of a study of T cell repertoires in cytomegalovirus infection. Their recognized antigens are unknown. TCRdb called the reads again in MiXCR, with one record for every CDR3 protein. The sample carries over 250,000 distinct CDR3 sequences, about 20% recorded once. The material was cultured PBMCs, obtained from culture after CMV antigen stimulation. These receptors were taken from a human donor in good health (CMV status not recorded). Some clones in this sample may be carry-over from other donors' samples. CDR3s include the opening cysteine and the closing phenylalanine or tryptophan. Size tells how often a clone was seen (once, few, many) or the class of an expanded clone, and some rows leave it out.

cdr3_aa: CASSPGTSGSKQFF
clone_size: many
v_call: TRBV11-2
j_call: TRBJ2-1

cdr3_aa: CASGSGLAGVTDTQYF
clone_size: -
v_call: TRBV12-5
j_call: TRBJ2-3

cdr3_aa: CASTLGGAGADNEQFF
clone_size: many
v_call: TRBV28
j_call: TRBJ2-1

cdr3_aa: CASSSLPTDTQYF
clone_size: -
v_call: TRBV27
j_call: TRBJ2-3

cdr3_aa: CASSFWETNTEAFF
clone_size: -
v_call: TRBV28
j_call: TRBJ1-1

cdr3_aa: CASSRGPGSYEQYF
clone_size: -
v_call: TRBV12-3/TRBV12-4
j_call: TRBJ2-7

cdr3_aa: CASSYSAYNEQFF
clone_size: few
v_call: TRBV6-5
j_call: TRBJ2-1

cdr3_aa: CASSSNRQGDAQPQHF
clone_size: -
v_call: TRBV6-6
j_call: TRBJ1-5

cdr3_aa: CASSVNRDGIYNEQFF
clone_size: -
v_call: TRBV4-3
j_call: TRBJ2-1

cdr3_aa: CASSLQLNTEAFF
clone_size: many
v_call: TRBV12-3/TRBV12-4
j_call: TRBJ1-1

cdr3_aa: CASSPRGGDTEAFF
clone_size: -
v_call: TRBV7-6
j_call: TRBJ1-1

cdr3_aa: CASSLILPDSGNTIYF
clone_size: many
v_call: TRBV7-3
j_call: TRBJ1-3

cdr3_aa: CASSHFDYEQYF
clone_size: -
v_call: TRBV4-3
j_call: TRBJ2-7

cdr3_aa: CAWSPGTGKETQYF
clone_size: -
v_call: TRBV30
j_call: TRBJ2-5

cdr3_aa: CASSLSRANSPLHF
clone_size: many
v_call: TRBV7-2
j_call: TRBJ1-6

cdr3_aa: CASSGQLGNTIYF
clone_size: -
v_call: TRBV2
j_call: TRBJ1-3

cdr3_aa: CASSFREGYIQYF
clone_size: few
v_call: TRBV12-3/TRBV12-4
j_call: TRBJ2-4

cdr3_aa: CATSDQGQGIETQYF
clone_size: -
v_call: TRBV24-1
j_call: TRBJ2-5

cdr3_aa: CASGPPNPSADTQYF
clone_size: few
v_call: TRBV28
j_call: TRBJ2-3

cdr3_aa: CASSLELNSYEQYF
clone_size: -
v_call: TRBV12-3/TRBV12-4
j_call: TRBJ2-7

cdr3_aa: CASGSGGFADTQYF
clone_size: -
v_call: TRBV4-1
j_call: TRBJ2-3

cdr3_aa: CASSEEGEMNEKLFF
clone_size: few
v_call: TRBV10-2
j_call: TRBJ1-4

cdr3_aa: CASAWEQSQPQHF
clone_size: many
v_call: TRBV7-2
j_call: TRBJ1-5

cdr3_aa: CASSEGTGYTEAFF
clone_size: many
v_call: TRBV6-1
j_call: TRBJ1-1

cdr3_aa: CASSSGDTSSYEQYF
clone_size: -
v_call: TRBV3-1
j_call: TRBJ2-7

cdr3_aa: CASSLVAASRFF
clone_size: many
v_call: TRBV7-2
j_call: TRBJ2-1

cdr3_aa: CATGGPLNTGELFF
clone_size: few
v_call: TRBV24-1
j_call: TRBJ2-2

cdr3_aa: CASNPIDRFYTEAFF
clone_size: few
v_call: TRBV12-3/TRBV12-4
j_call: TRBJ1-1

cdr3_aa: CASSPDRMNTGELFF
clone_size: many
v_call: TRBV7-2
j_call: TRBJ2-2

cdr3_aa: CASSQVQGTGELFF
clone_size: -
v_call: TRBV4-1
j_call: TRBJ2-2

cdr3_aa: CASSLGRLAGQREETQYF
clone_size: few
v_call: TRBV7-8
j_call: TRBJ2-5

cdr3_aa: CSAWQGRGYTF
clone_size: -
v_call: TRBV20-1
j_call: TRBJ1-2

cdr3_aa: CSARGGGGGSGANVLTF
clone_size: -
v_call: TRBV20-1
j_call: TRBJ2-6

cdr3_aa: CASSLGEGFEYEQFF
clone_size: -
v_call: TRBV12-3/TRBV12-4
j_call: TRBJ2-1

cdr3_aa: CASSLEGLAAYNEQFF
clone_size: many
v_call: TRBV7-2
j_call: TRBJ2-1

cdr3_aa: CASSTTTGGGNYGYTF
clone_size: -
v_call: TRBV19
j_call: TRBJ1-2

cdr3_aa: CASSQQVWDTEAFF
clone_size: few
v_call: TRBV7-3
j_call: TRBJ1-1

cdr3_aa: CASTLTHTSGTQYF
clone_size: -
v_call: TRBV11-2
j_call: TRBJ2-3

cdr3_aa: CASSARPLQGLYGYTF
clone_size: -
v_call: TRBV2
j_call: TRBJ1-2

cdr3_aa: CASSLSGGWAEAFF
clone_size: -
v_call: TRBV11-2
j_call: TRBJ1-1

cdr3_aa: CASSLSLGEVAEAFF
clone_size: many
v_call: TRBV11-2
j_call: TRBJ1-1

cdr3_aa: CASSLDRGATIYGYTF
clone_size: many
v_call: TRBV7-2
j_call: TRBJ1-2

cdr3_aa: CASSSGTSGITDTQYF
clone_size: -
v_call: TRBV7-2
j_call: TRBJ2-3

cdr3_aa: CASSLGLAYNEQFF
clone_size: many
v_call: TRBV7-2
j_call: TRBJ2-1

cdr3_aa: CASSSRGGEQYF
clone_size: -
v_call: TRBV27
j_call: TRBJ2-7

cdr3_aa: CATSRSREGRWETQYF
clone_size: -
v_call: TRBV15
j_call: TRBJ2-5

cdr3_aa: CASSHDGLAKNIQYF
clone_size: -
v_call: TRBV7-2
j_call: TRBJ2-4